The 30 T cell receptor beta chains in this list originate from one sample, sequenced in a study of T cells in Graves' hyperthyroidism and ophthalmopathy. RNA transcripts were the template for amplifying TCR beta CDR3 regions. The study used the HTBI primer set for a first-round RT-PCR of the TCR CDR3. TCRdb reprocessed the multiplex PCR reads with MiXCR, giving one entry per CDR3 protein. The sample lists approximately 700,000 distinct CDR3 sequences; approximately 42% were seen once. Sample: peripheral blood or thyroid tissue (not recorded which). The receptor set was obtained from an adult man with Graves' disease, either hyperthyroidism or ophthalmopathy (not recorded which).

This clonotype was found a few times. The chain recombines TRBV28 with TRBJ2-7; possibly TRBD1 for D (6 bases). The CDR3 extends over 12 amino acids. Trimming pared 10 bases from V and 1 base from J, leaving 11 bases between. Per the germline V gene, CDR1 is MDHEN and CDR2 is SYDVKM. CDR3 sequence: CAIKQGSYEQYF. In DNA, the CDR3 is TGTGCCATCAAACAGGGTTCCTACGAGCAGTACTTC.

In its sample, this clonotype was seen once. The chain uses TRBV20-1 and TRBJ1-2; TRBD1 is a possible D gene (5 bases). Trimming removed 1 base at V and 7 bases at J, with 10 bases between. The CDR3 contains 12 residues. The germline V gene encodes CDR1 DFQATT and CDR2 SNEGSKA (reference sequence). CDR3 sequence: CSARAREAGYTF. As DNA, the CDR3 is TGCAGTGCTAGAGCCAGGGAGGCTGGCTACACCTTC.

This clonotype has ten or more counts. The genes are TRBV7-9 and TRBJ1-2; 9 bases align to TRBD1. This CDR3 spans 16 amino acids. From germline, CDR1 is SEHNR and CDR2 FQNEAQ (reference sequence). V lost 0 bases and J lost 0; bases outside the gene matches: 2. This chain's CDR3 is CASSLATGGSNYGYTF. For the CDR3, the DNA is TGTGCCAGCAGCTTAGCTACAGGGGGCTCTAACTATGGCTACACCTTC.

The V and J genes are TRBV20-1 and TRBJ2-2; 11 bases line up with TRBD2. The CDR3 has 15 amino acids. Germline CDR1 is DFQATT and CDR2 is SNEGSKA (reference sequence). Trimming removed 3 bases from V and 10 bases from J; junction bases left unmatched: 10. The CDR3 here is CSASAPSGGQAELFF. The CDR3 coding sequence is TGCAGTGCTAGTGCGCCTAGCGGGGGGCAGGCGGAGCTGTTTTTT.

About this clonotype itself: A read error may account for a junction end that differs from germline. DNA for the CDR3: TGCAGTGCGAGAGGTCGGGGAGGCAATCAGCCCCAGCATTTT. This sequence encodes CSARGRGGNQPQHF. V is TRBV20-1 and J is TRBJ1-5; D call uncertain. Germline CDR1 DFQATT, CDR2 SNEGSKA (reference sequence). The CDR3 loop spans 14 amino acids.

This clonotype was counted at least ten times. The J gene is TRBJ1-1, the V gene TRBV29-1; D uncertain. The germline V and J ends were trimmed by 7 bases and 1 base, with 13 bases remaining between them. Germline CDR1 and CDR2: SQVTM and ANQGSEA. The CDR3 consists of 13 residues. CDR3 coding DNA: TGCAGCGACCGCGGACGGACGAACACTGAAGCTTTCTTT. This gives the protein CSDRGRTNTEAFF.

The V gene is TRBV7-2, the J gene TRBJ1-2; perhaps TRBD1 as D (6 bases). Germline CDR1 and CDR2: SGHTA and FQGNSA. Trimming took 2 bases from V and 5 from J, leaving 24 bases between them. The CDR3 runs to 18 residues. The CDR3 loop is CASSLSGGPGTGLYGYTF. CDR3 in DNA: TGTGCCAGCAGCTTATCCGGGGGGCCTGGAACAGGGTTATATGGCTACACCTTC.

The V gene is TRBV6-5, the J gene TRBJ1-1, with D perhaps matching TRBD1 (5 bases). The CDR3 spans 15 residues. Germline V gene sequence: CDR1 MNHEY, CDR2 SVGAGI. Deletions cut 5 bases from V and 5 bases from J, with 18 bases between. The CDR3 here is CASSPFSPGTTEAFF. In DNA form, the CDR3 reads TGTGCCAGCAGTCCCTTTTCCCCAGGGACGACTGAAGCTTTCTTT.

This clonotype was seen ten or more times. CDR3 DNA: TGTGCCAGTAGTATGCGGGGGACTAATGAAAAACTGTTTTTT. As protein: CASSMRGTNEKLFF. The chain carries TRBV19 and TRBJ1-4, with TRBD1 as a possible D gene (5 bases). Trimming removed 3 bases from V and 2 bases from J, with 7 bases in between. This CDR3 contains 14 residues. The germline gives CDR1 LNHDA, CDR2 SQIVND (reference sequence).

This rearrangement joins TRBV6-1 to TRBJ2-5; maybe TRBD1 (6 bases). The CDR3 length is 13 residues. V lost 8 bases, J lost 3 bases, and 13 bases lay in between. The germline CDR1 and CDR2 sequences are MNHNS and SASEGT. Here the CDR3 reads CASQGNTEETQYF. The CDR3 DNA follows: TGTGCCAGCCAGGGGAACACTGAAGAGACCCAGTACTTC.

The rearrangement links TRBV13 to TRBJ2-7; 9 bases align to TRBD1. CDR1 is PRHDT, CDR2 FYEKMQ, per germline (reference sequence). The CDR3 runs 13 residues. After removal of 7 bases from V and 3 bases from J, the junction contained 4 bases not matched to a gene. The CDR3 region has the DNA TGTGCCAGCACTTGGACAGGGGACTACGAGCAGTACTTC. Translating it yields CASTWTGDYEQYF.

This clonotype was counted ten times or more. The CDR3 bases are TGTGCCAGCAGCCCGGGGGGGGTCTACGAGCAGTACTTC. It encodes CASSPGGVYEQYF. The chain carries TRBV7-2 and TRBJ2-7; 8 bases fit TRBD2. The CDR3 loop spans 13 amino acids. V shed 5 bases and J 3 bases; nucleotides not matched to a gene: 3. The germline V gene has CDR1 SGHTA and CDR2 FQGNSA.

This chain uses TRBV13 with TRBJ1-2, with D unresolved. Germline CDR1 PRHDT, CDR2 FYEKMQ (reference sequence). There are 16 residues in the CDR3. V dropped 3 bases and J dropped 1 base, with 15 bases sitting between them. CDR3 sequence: CASSFFSTQYNYGYTF. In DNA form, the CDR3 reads TGTGCCAGCAGCTTTTTTAGCACCCAATATAACTATGGCTACACCTTC.

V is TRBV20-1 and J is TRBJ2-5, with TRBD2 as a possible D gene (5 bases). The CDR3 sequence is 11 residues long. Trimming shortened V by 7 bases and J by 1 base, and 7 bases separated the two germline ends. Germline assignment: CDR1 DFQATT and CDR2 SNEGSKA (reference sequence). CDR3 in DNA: TGCAGTGGGGAGTCCCAAGAGACCCAGTACTTC. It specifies CSGESQETQYF.

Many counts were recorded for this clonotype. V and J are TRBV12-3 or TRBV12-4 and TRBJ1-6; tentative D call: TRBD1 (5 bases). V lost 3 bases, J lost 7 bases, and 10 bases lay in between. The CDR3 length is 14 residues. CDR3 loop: CASSLAGSNSPLHF. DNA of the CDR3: TGTGCCAGCAGTTTGGCAGGGAGCAATTCACCCCTCCACTTT.

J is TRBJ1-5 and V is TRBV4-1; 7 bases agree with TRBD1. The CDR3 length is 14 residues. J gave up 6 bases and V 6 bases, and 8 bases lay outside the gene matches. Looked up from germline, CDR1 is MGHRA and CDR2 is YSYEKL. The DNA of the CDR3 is TGCGCCAGCAGACCGACAGGGTTTAGTCAGCCCCAGCATTTT. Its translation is CASRPTGFSQPQHF.

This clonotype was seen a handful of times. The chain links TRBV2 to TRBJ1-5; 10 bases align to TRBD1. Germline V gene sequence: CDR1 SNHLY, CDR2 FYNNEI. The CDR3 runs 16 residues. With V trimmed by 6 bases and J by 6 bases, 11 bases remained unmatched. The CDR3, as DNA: TGTGCCAGCAGCGCCCGCCCGGGACAGGGGATTCAGCCCCAGCATTTT. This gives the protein CASSARPGQGIQPQHF.

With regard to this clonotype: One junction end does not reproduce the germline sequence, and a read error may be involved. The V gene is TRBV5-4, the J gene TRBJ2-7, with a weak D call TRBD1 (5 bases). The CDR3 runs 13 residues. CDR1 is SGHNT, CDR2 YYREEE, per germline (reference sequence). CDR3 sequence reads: CAGSLKTDYEQYF. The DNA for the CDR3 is TGTGCCGGCAGCTTGAAGACAGACTACGAGCAGTACTTC.

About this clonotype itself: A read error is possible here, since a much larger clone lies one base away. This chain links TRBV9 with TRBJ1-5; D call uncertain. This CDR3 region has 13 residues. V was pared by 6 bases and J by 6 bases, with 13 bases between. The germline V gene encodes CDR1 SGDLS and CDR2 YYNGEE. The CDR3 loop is CASNEKESQPQHF. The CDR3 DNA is TGTGCCAGCAATGAAAAAGAGAGTCAGCCCCAGCATTTT.

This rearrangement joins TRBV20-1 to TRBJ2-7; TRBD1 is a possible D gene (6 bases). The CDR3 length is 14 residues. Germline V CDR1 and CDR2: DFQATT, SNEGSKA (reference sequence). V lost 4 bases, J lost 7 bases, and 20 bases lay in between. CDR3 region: CSAKLQGMKGEQYF. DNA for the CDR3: TGCAGTGCTAAGCTTCAGGGGATGAAGGGGGAGCAGTACTTC.

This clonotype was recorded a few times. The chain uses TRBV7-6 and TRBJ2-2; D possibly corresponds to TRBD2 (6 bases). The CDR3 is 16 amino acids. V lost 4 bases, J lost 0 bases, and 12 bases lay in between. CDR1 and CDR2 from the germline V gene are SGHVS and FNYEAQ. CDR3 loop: CASSSIGLSNTGELFF. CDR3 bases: TGTGCCAGCAGCTCCATAGGACTATCGAACACCGGGGAGCTGTTTTTT.

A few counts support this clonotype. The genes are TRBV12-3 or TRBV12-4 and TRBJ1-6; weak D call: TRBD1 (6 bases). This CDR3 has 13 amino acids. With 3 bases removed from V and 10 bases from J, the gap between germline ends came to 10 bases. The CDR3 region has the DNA TGTGCCAGCAGTTTCGAACAGGGCTCACCCCTCCACTTT. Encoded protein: CASSFEQGSPLHF.

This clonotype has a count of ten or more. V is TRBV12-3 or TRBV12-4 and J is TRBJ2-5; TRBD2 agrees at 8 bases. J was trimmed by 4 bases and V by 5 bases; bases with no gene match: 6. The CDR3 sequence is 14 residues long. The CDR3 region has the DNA TGTGCCAGCAGTCAACGGGGGGGCCGAGAGACCCAGTACTTC. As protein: CASSQRGGRETQYF.

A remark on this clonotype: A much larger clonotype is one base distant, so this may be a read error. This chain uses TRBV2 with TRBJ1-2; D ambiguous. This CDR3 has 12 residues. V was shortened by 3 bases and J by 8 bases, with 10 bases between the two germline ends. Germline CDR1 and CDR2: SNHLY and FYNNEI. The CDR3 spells CASSEGYGGYTF. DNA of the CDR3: TGTGCCAGCAGTGAGGGGTATGGAGGCTACACCTTC.

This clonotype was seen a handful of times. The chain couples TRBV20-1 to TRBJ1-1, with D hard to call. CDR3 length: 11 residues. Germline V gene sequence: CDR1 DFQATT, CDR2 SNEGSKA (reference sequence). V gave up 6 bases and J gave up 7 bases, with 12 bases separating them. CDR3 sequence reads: CSARMGFEAFF. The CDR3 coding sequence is TGCAGTGCCCGAATGGGCTTTGAAGCTTTCTTT.

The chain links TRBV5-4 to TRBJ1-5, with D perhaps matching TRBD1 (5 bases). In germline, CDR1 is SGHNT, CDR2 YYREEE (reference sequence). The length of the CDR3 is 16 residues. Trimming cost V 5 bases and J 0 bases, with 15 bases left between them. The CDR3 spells CASSLYGGTSNQPQHF. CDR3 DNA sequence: TGTGCCAGCAGTTTATACGGGGGGACTAGCAATCAGCCCCAGCATTTT.

CDR3 coding DNA: TGTGCCAGCAGCGACAGGGGTCTAGCGGGCCTGCAAGAGACCCAGTACTTC. Translation gives CASSDRGLAGLQETQYF. The rearrangement uses TRBV7-9 and TRBJ2-5; tentatively, D is TRBD1 or TRBD2 (8 bases each). CDR1 SEHNR and CDR2 FQNEAQ come from the germline V gene (reference sequence). The CDR3 sequence is 17 residues long. V was shortened by 5 bases and J by 2 bases, with 21 bases between the two germline ends.

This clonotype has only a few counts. The chain's CDR3 is CASSATGRNTEAFF. CDR3 sequence (DNA): TGTGCCAGCAGCGCAACAGGGAGGAACACTGAAGCTTTCTTT. This chain links TRBV19 with TRBJ1-1, with a tentative D call TRBD1 (6 bases). V lost 9 bases, J lost 1 base, and 15 bases lay in between. The CDR3 covers 14 residues. Germline V CDR1 and CDR2: LNHDA, SQIVND (reference sequence).

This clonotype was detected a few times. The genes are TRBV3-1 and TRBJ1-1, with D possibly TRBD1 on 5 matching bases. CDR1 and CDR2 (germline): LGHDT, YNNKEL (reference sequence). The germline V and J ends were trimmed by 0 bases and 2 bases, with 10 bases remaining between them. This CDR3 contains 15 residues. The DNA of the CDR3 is TGTGCCAGCAGCCAAGATGTGACAGCCAACACTGAAGCTTTCTTT. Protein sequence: CASSQDVTANTEAFF.

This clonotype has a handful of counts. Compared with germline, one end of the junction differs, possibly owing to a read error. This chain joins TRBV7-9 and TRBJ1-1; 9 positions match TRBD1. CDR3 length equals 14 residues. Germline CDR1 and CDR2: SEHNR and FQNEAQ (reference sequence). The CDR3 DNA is TGCGCCAGCAGCTTTGGGACAGGGAGCCTTGAAGCTTTCTTT. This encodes CASSFGTGSLEAFF.